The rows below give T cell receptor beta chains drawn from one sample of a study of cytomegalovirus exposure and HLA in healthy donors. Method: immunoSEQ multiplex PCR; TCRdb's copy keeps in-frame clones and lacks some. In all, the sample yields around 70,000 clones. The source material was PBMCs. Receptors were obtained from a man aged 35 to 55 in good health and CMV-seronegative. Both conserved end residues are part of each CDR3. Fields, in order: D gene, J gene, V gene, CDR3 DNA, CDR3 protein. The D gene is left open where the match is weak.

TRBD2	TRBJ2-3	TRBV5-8	TGTGCCAGCAGTCGGACGGGGGGGATTCCTTACACAGATACGCAGTATTTT	CASSRTGGIPYTDTQYF
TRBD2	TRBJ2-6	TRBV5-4	TGTGCCAGCAGCTTTCTAGCGGGGGACTCTGGGGCCAACGTCCTGACTTTC	CASSFLAGDSGANVLTF
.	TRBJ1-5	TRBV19	TGTGCCAGGATACCAGGGGAGGGGATTAGCAATCAGCCCCAGCATTTT	CARIPGEGISNQPQHF
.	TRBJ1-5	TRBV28	TGTGCCAGCAGTTTGTACAATCAGCCCCAGCATTTT	CASSLYNQPQHF
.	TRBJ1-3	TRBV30	TGTGCCTGGAGTGTACTATCTGGAAACACCATATATTTT	CAWSVLSGNTIYF
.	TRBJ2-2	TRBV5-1	TGCGCCAGCAGCTTGGAAACGTGGGGGGCCGGGGAGCTGTTTTTT	CASSLETWGAGELFF
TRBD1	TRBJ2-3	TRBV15	TGTGCCACCAGCAGAGATAGGCAGGGGGCGGATACGCAGTATTTT	CATSRDRQGADTQYF
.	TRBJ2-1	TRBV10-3	TGTGCCAGCCACAGGGCTAGCGGCTCCAATGAGCAGTTCTTC	CASHRASGSNEQFF
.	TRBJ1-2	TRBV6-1	TGTGCCAGCAGTGAAGCGCGTCAAGGGGCCTACAAACTCTATGGCTACACCTTC	CASSEARQGAYKLYGYTF
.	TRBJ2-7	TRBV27	TGTGCCAGCAGTCAAACGGGAGCTCTTAACTACGAGCAGTACTTC	CASSQTGALNYEQYF
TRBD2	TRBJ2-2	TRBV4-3	TGCGCCAGCAGCCAAGGTGTAGCGGGAGGCGCGAACACCGGGGAGCTGTTTTTT	CASSQGVAGGANTGELFF
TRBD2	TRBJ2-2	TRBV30	TGTGCCTGGGGAACGGGACTAGCGGGAGTAAGGGGCACCGGGGAGCTGTTTTTT	CAWGTGLAGVRGTGELFF
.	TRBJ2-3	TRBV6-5	TGTGCCAGCTGTAGCCCCGGGTCAGATACGCAGTATTTT	CASCSPGSDTQYF
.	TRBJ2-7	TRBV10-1	TGCGCCAGCAGTGAGTCCGACAGCCCCTACGAGCAGTACTTC	CASSESDSPYEQYF
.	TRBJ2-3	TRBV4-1	TGCGCCAGCAGCCAAGATGGACTGTTGTATTTT	CASSQDGLLYF
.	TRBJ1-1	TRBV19	TGTGCCAGTAGTAGACACCGAACGGCTGAAGCTTTCTTT	CASSRHRTAEAFF
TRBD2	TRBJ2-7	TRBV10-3	TGTGCCGCCCTAGCGGGAGGGCCCGAATACGAGCAGTACTTC	CAALAGGPEYEQYF
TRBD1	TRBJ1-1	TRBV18	TGTGCCAGCTCAGGATTATGGACAGGGGGGATGAACACTGAAGCTTTCTTT	CASSGLWTGGMNTEAFF